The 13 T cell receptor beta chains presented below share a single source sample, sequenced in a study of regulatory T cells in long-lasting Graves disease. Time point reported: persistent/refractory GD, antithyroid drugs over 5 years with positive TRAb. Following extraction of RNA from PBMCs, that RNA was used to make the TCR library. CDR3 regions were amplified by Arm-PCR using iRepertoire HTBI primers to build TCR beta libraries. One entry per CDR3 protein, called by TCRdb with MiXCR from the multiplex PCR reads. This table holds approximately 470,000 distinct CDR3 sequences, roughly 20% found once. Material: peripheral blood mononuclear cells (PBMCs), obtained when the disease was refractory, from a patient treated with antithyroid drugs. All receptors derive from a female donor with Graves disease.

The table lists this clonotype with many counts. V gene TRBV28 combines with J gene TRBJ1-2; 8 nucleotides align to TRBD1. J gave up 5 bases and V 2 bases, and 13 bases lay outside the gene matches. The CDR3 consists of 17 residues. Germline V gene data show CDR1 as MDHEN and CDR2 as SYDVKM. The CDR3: CASSLPGDGTGGYGYTF. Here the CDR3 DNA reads TGTGCCAGCAGTTTACCCGGAGATGGGACAGGCGGGTATGGCTACACCTTC.

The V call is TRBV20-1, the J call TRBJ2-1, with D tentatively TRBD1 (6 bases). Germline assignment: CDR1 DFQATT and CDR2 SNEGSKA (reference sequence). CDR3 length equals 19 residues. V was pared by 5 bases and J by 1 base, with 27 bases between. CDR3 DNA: TGCAGTGCTCAGGGGAACGCGGTTCTAGGCGTCCGGTCCTACAATGAGCAGTTCTTC. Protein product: CSAQGNAVLGVRSYNEQFF.

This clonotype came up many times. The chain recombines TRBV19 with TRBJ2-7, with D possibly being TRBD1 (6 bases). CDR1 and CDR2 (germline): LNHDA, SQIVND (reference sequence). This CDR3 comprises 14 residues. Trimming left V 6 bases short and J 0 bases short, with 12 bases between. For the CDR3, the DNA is TGTGCCAGTAGCACAGGGACGAGCTCCTACGAGCAGTACTTC. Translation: CASSTGTSSYEQYF.

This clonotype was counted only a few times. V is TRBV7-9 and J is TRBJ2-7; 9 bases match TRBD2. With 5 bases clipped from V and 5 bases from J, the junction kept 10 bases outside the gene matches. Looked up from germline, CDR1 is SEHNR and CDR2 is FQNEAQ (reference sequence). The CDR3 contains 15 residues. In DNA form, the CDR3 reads TGTGCCAGCAGCCCCACCCGGCGGGAGGGGCACGAGCAGTACTTC. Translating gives CASSPTRREGHEQYF.

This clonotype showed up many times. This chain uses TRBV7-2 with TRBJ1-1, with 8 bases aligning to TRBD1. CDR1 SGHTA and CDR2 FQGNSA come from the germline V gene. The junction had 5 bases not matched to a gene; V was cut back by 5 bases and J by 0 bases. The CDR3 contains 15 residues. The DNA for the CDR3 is TGTGCCAGCAGCCCCGACAGGGGTATGAACACTGAAGCTTTCTTT. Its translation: CASSPDRGMNTEAFF.

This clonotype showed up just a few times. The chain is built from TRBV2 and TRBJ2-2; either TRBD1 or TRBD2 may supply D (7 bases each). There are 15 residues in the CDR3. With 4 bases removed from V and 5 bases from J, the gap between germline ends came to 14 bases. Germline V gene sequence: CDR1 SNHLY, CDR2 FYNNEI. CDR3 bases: TGTGCCAGCAGTGGGGAGGGGGCGCTGACCGGGGAGCTGTTTTTT. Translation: CASSGEGALTGELFF.

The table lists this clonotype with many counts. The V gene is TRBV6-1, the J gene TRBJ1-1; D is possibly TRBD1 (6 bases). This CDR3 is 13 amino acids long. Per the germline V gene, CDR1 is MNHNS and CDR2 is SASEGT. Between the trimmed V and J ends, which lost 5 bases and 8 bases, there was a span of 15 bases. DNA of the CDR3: TGTGCCAGCAGTAAGGGGACACCGAAAGAAGCTTTCTTT. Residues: CASSKGTPKEAFF.

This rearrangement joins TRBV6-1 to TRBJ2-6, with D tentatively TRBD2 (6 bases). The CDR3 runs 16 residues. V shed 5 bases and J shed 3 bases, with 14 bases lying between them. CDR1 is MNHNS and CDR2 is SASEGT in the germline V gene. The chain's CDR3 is CASSNMGGFGANVLTF. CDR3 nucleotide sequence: TGTGCCAGCAGTAATATGGGGGGTTTTGGGGCCAACGTCCTGACTTTC.

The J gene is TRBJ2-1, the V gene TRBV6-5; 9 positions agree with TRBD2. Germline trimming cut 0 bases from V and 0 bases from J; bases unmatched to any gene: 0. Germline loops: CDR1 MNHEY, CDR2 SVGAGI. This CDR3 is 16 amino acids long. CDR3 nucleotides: TGTGCCAGCAGTTACTCAGCGGGGGGCTCCTACAATGAGCAGTTCTTC. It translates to CASSYSAGGSYNEQFF.

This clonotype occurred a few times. This chain's CDR3 is CASKLGMTNEKLFF. The CDR3 region has the DNA TGTGCCAGCAAACTGGGGATGACTAATGAAAAACTGTTTTTT. The chain couples TRBV27 to TRBJ1-4; D gene unclear. The CDR3 consists of 14 residues. Germline loops: CDR1 MNHEY, CDR2 SMNVEV (reference sequence). Trimming stripped 7 bases from V and 2 bases from J, with 11 bases between. Full variable domain (outside the CDR3, taken from reference TRBV27 and TRBJ1-4): EAQVTQNPRYLITVTGKKLTVTCSQNMNHEYMSWYRQDPGLGLRQIYYSMNVEVTDKGDVPEGYKVSRKEKRNFPLILESPSPNQTSLYFCASKLGMTNEKLFFGSGTQLSVL.

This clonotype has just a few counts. The chain's CDR3 is CSAGQAASGNTIYF. CDR3 coding DNA: TGCAGTGCCGGTCAAGCCGCCTCTGGAAACACCATATATTTT. The J gene is TRBJ1-3, the V gene TRBV20-1; D unresolved. The CDR3 extends over 14 amino acids. The germline V and J ends were trimmed by 6 bases and 0 bases, with 12 bases remaining between them. Germline lookup yields CDR1 DFQATT and CDR2 SNEGSKA (reference sequence).

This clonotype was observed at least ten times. DNA for the CDR3: TGCAGTGCTCGAGCGATGAACACCGGGGAGCTGTTTTTT. Translation: CSARAMNTGELFF. The rearrangement uses TRBV20-1 and TRBJ2-2; D remains unclear. V shed 5 bases and J shed 1 base, with 8 bases lying between them. Germline CDR1 reads DFQATT; CDR2 reads SNEGSKA (reference sequence). The CDR3 is made up of 13 amino acids.

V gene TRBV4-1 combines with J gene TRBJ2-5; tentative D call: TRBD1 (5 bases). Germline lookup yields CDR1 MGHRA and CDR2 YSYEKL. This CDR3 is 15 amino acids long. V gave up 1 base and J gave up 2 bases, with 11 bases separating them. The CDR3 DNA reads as TGCGCCAGCAGCCAAGTCGGTCAGGGACAAGAGACCCAGTACTTC. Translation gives CASSQVGQGQETQYF.